Below are 25 T cell receptor beta chains sequenced from a single sample in a study of blood T cell repertoires in COVID-19. Clones were sequenced by immunoSEQ multiplex PCR, and TCRdb holds only the in-frame ones, with some missing. Altogether about 65,000 clones are present, nearly 85% being singletons, with the ten largest covering about 38%. Sequenced material: peripheral blood. These receptor sequences come from a human donor in a cohort sampled during active COVID-19.

The V and J genes are TRBV27 and TRBJ2-7; the match to TRBD1 covers 9 bases. The CDR3 contains 13 residues. After removal of 4 bases from V and 7 bases from J, the junction contained 5 bases not matched to a gene. Germline loops: CDR1 MNHEY, CDR2 SMNVEV (reference sequence). The CDR3 DNA reads as TGTGCCAGCAGTTCGGGACAGGGTAGGGAGCAGTACTTC. Translating it yields CASSSGQGREQYF.

The rearrangement uses TRBV18 and TRBJ2-3; a possible D gene is TRBD1 (6 bases). The germline V and J ends were trimmed by 3 bases and 1 base, with 14 bases remaining between them. This CDR3 is 16 amino acids long. Germline V gene lookup returns CDR1 KGHSH and CDR2 LQKENI. The CDR3 here is CASSPVTGFGTDTQYF. In DNA form, the CDR3 reads TGTGCCAGCTCACCCGTAACAGGGTTTGGCACAGATACGCAGTATTTT. Together with reference TRBV18 and TRBJ2-3, the CDR3 gives the full variable domain: NAGVMQNPRHLVRRRGQEARLRCSPMKGHSHVYWYRQLPEEGLKFMVYLQKENIIDESGMPKERFSAEFPKEGPSILRIQQVVRGDSAAYFCASSPVTGFGTDTQYFGPGTRLTVL.

The V call is TRBV18, the J call TRBJ1-5; D is unclear. The germline gives CDR1 KGHSH, CDR2 LQKENI. The CDR3 has 13 residues. V dropped 6 bases and J dropped 0 bases, with 6 bases sitting between them. CDR3 nucleotide sequence: TGTGCCAGCTCCCCCATTAGCAATCAGCCCCAGCATTTT. Protein sequence: CASSPISNQPQHF. Using reference TRBV18 and TRBJ1-5 for the parts outside the CDR3, the full variable domain is NAGVMQNPRHLVRRRGQEARLRCSPMKGHSHVYWYRQLPEEGLKFMVYLQKENIIDESGMPKERFSAEFPKEGPSILRIQQVVRGDSAAYFCASSPISNQPQHFGDGTRLSIL.

The chain employs TRBV19 and TRBJ1-1; no clear D. Trimming pared 8 bases from V and 1 base from J, leaving 11 bases between. The CDR3 extends over 13 amino acids. The germline V gene has CDR1 LNHDA and CDR2 SQIVND (reference sequence). The CDR3 coding sequence is TGTGCCAGTTCCTGGTGGCAGAACACTGAAGCTTTCTTT. The encoded protein is CASSWWQNTEAFF.

The J gene is TRBJ2-5, the V gene TRBV9; the match to TRBD2 covers 11 bases. V lost 4 bases to trimming and J lost 3 bases; unmatched junction nucleotides: 14. Germline V lookup: CDR1 SGDLS, CDR2 YYNGEE. The CDR3 is made up of 18 amino acids. As DNA, the CDR3 is TGTGCCAGCAGCCCCCGTCGTAGCGGGGGGGGGCCCGAAGAGACCCAGTACTTC. The encoded protein is CASSPRRSGGGPEETQYF.

This chain links TRBV5-1 with TRBJ1-1; possible D gene TRBD1, 5 bases. The CDR3 runs 13 residues. The V and J ends lost 5 bases and 2 bases respectively, with 10 bases between them. Germline lookup yields CDR1 SGHRS and CDR2 YFSETQ. The CDR3 loop reads CASRQRGNTEAFF. DNA of the CDR3: TGCGCCAGCAGGCAAAGGGGTAACACTGAAGCTTTCTTT.

This clone was counted once. The chain combines TRBV5-1 with TRBJ2-3; 8 bases are a match to TRBD1. The CDR3 is 16 residues long. Looked up from germline, CDR1 is SGHRS and CDR2 is YFSETQ. Losses at the gene ends were 4 bases for V and 4 bases for J; bases not matched to a gene: 11. The CDR3 reads CASSPRTGRSPDTQYF. In nucleotides, the CDR3 is TGCGCCAGCAGCCCCCGGACAGGGCGGTCCCCAGATACGCAGTATTTT.

The V and J genes are TRBV5-1 and TRBJ2-2; 9 positions match TRBD1. V was pared by 1 base and J by 0 bases, with 4 bases of the junction left unmatched. The CDR3 contains 17 residues. Germline CDR1 is SGHRS and CDR2 is YFSETQ. The CDR3 is CASSLYRGLSNTGELFF. CDR3 coding DNA: TGCGCCAGCAGCTTGTACAGGGGGCTTTCGAACACCGGGGAGCTGTTTTTT.

The chain uses TRBV12-3 or TRBV12-4 and TRBJ2-2; D is possibly TRBD2 (6 bases). V lost 10 bases, J lost 7 bases, and 13 bases lay in between. This CDR3 region has 12 residues. This CDR3 is CAIRRRGGELFF. For the CDR3, the DNA is TGTGCCATAAGGAGGCGGGGCGGGGAGCTGTTTTTT.

The J gene is TRBJ2-1, the V gene TRBV18; TRBD2 matches at 14 bases. The CDR3 covers 18 residues. The germline CDR1 and CDR2 sequences are KGHSH and LQKENI. The trim removed 3 bases at V and 10 bases at J, leaving 14 bases unmatched. CDR3 sequence (DNA): TGTGCCAGCTCACCTCAATCCGGGACTAGCGGGGGACTATGGGAGCAGTTCTTC. Encoded protein: CASSPQSGTSGGLWEQFF.

The chain combines TRBV7-9 with TRBJ2-3; 13 bases are a match to TRBD2. Germline V gene data show CDR1 as SEHNR and CDR2 as FQNEAQ (reference sequence). V shed 5 bases and J 1 base; nucleotides not matched to a gene: 3. This CDR3 is built from 16 residues. The DNA of the CDR3 is TGTGCCAGCAGCCCGGGGACTAGCGGGGGCACAGATACGCAGTATTTT. Translating gives CASSPGTSGGTDTQYF.

This clone was observed once. This chain connects TRBV2 to TRBJ2-1, with D maybe TRBD1 (5 bases). V lost 4 bases and J 4 bases, leaving 11 bases between the germline ends. The CDR3 has 14 amino acids. The germline CDR1 and CDR2 sequences are SNHLY and FYNNEI. DNA for the CDR3: TGTGCCAGCAGTGTACGACAGAAATACAATGAGCAGTTCTTC. As protein: CASSVRQKYNEQFF.

This rearrangement joins TRBV11-3 to TRBJ1-1, with 8 bases that match TRBD1. Germline V CDR1 and CDR2: SGHNT, YENEEA. This CDR3 comprises 17 residues. V lost 0 bases to trimming and J lost 0 bases; unmatched junction nucleotides: 6. CDR3 loop: CASSLEDRVTLNTEAFF. For the CDR3, the DNA is TGTGCCAGCAGCTTAGAGGACAGGGTGACTTTGAACACTGAAGCTTTCTTT.

This rearrangement joins TRBV3-1 (or the pseudogene TRBV3-2) to TRBJ1-2; weak D call: TRBD1 (6 bases). There are 18 residues in the CDR3. Trimming stripped 0 bases from V and 2 bases from J, with 19 bases between. Per the germline V gene, CDR1 is LGHDT and CDR2 is YNNKEL (reference sequence). CDR3 residues: CASSQDPWGGRGNYGYTF. The CDR3 region has the DNA TGTGCCAGCAGCCAAGACCCCTGGGGGGGCAGGGGAAACTATGGCTACACCTTC.

V is TRBV4-1 and J is TRBJ2-1, with 9 bases aligning to TRBD2. The CDR3 is 15 residues long. Looked up from germline, CDR1 is MGHRA and CDR2 is YSYEKL. V gave up 4 bases and J gave up 4 bases; unmatched junction bases: 5. CDR3: CASSLAGGLYNEQFF. DNA of the CDR3: TGCGCCAGCAGCCTTGCGGGGGGGTTATACAATGAGCAGTTCTTC.

CDR3 sequence reads: CASSQGGTGGGYEQYF. Written as DNA, the CDR3 is TGCGCCAGCAGCCAAGGCGGAACAGGGGGGGGCTACGAGCAGTACTTC. The V gene is TRBV4-1, the J gene TRBJ2-7, with D maybe TRBD1 (8 bases). CDR1 is MGHRA and CDR2 is YSYEKL in the germline V gene. CDR3 length: 16 residues. Trimming removed 1 base from V and 3 bases from J, with 16 bases in between.

This chain joins TRBV10-3 and TRBJ1-2, with D hard to call. V shed 7 bases and J shed 1 base, with 13 bases lying between them. Germline V lookup: CDR1 ENHRY, CDR2 SYGVKD. The CDR3 totals 14 residues. Written as DNA, the CDR3 is TGTGCCATCATGCCGGGAAACAATAACTATGGCTACACCTTC. This gives the protein CAIMPGNNNYGYTF.

This clone was seen once. This rearrangement joins TRBV5-1 to TRBJ2-5; TRBD1 might be the D (5 bases). Germline V CDR1 and CDR2: SGHRS, YFSETQ. The V gene lost 3 bases and the J gene lost 5 bases, with 14 bases spanning the gap. The CDR3 consists of 14 residues. As DNA, the CDR3 is TGCGCCAGCAGCTATCAGGGTATTATGGAGACCCAGTACTTC. Its protein is CASSYQGIMETQYF.

This clone has a handful of counts. V gene TRBV30 combines with J gene TRBJ1-5; TRBD1 matches 10 bases. Per germline, CDR1 GTSNPN and CDR2 SVGIG (reference sequence). J was trimmed by 4 bases and V by 2 bases; bases with no gene match: 5. This CDR3 is built from 15 residues. The CDR3 nucleotides are TGTGCCTGGAGTCCTCCGGGACAGGGGAATCAGCCCCAGCATTTT. It translates to CAWSPPGQGNQPQHF.

The genes are TRBV25-1 and TRBJ1-1, with D perhaps matching TRBD1 (5 bases). The V and J ends lost 6 bases and 4 bases respectively, with 12 bases between them. The CDR3 is made up of 13 amino acids. The germline V gene has CDR1 MGHDK and CDR2 SYGVNS. As DNA, the CDR3 is TGTGCCAGCAGAATCGGGGGTTCCACTGAAGCTTTCTTT. This translates into CASRIGGSTEAFF. Filled out from reference TRBV25-1 and TRBJ1-1, the complete variable domain reads EADIYQTPRYLVIGTGKKITLECSQTMGHDKMYWYQQDPGMELHLIHYSYGVNSTEKGDLSSESTVSRIRTEHFPLTLESARPSHTSQYLCASRIGGSTEAFFGQGTRLTVV.

V gene TRBV5-4 combines with J gene TRBJ1-4, with 7 bases matching TRBD1. V lost 4 bases and J lost 8; bases outside the gene matches: 8. Germline loops: CDR1 SGHNT, CDR2 YYREEE (reference sequence). The CDR3 has 14 residues. The CDR3 DNA is TGTGCCAGCAGCGTCGGAGGGGGCGGCGAAAAACTGTTTTTT. Its protein is CASSVGGGGEKLFF.

V usage is TRBV7-2 and J usage is TRBJ1-5; D is unclear. The CDR3 is 15 residues long. Per germline, CDR1 SGHTA and CDR2 FQGNSA. V lost 5 bases and J lost 5, with 16 bases in between. The CDR3 sequence: CASSHPLGRDQPQHF. In nucleotides, the CDR3 is TGTGCCAGCAGCCACCCACTCGGGCGGGATCAGCCCCAGCATTTT.

The V gene is TRBV18, the J gene TRBJ1-3; 7 nucleotides align to TRBD1. Germline assignment: CDR1 KGHSH and CDR2 LQKENI. The CDR3 consists of 14 residues. The ends lost 2 bases at V and 4 bases at J; junction bases unmatched: 2. The CDR3 is CASSPDRVGNTIYF. The CDR3 nucleotides read TGTGCCAGCTCACCAGACAGGGTCGGAAACACCATATATTTT.

This clone was seen a handful of times. The chain uses TRBV4-1 and TRBJ1-5, with D uncertain. The length of the CDR3 is 14 residues. The ends were cut back, 6 bases at V and 0 bases at J, with 9 bases in the middle. Germline V gives CDR1 MGHRA, CDR2 YSYEKL. In nucleotides, the CDR3 is TGCGCCAGCAGTATGGGCAGTAGCAATCAGCCCCAGCATTTT. Translating gives CASSMGSSNQPQHF.

The rearrangement links TRBV5-1 to TRBJ1-3; D is unresolved. The CDR3 contains 16 residues. V was clipped by 1 base and J by 0 bases, with 11 bases between them. Germline CDR1 and CDR2: SGHRS and YFSETQ. CDR3 amino acids: CASSLSYSNSGNTIYF. In DNA form, the CDR3 reads TGCGCCAGCAGCTTGAGTTACAGCAACTCTGGAAACACCATATATTTT.